This TCR beta chain was sequenced for a study of OX40 agonist ivuxolimab in advanced cancers. The V and J ends lost 0 bases and 3 bases respectively, with 11 bases between them. The CDR3 has 15 amino acids. CDR1 is MNHNY and CDR2 is SVGAGI in the germline V gene (reference sequence). Patients were ruled out by autoimmune disease history or systemic immunosuppression. Profiled with immunoSEQ multiplex PCR; TCRdb holds only in-frame clones, not every one. The profile covers about 50,000 clones, with roughly 90% appearing a single time and roughly 6% taken by the ten largest. The V gene is TRBV6-6, the J gene TRBJ1-1; the D is unclear. The source was CD4+ or CD8+ T cells sorted from blood, collected in a trial of the OX40 agonist ivuxolimab. The receptor comes from an adult with an advanced solid tumor such as melanoma, head and neck, liver or kidney cancer. The CDR3 DNA is TGTGCCAGCAGTTACTCGCCTAGAGTTGACACTGAAGCTTTCTTT. Translating it yields CASSYSPRVDTEAFF.